These 18 T cell receptor beta chains originate from one sample sequenced in a study of T cells after yellow fever vaccination. Each CDR3 protein is one row after TCRdb ran MiXCR on the 5' RACE reads. Altogether about 45,000 distinct CDR3 sequences are present, almost 7% being singletons, with the ten largest covering approximately 15%. This material consisted of CD8+ T cells not binding an NS4B(214-222) dextramer, sorted from PBMCs, taken 45 days after the yellow fever booster vaccination. These receptor sequences come from a man between 25 and 39 years old who received the YFV17D yellow fever vaccine.

This clonotype was counted many times. The chain is built from TRBV11-2 and TRBJ2-3; TRBD2 aligns across 10 bases. The CDR3 totals 16 residues. Germline CDR1 SGHAT, CDR2 FQNNGV. Germline trimming cut 3 bases from V and 2 bases from J; bases unmatched to any gene: 5. CDR3 amino acids: CASSLVAGGLTDTQYF. For the CDR3, the DNA is TGTGCCAGCAGCTTGGTAGCGGGAGGACTCACAGATACGCAGTATTTT.

J is TRBJ1-5 and V is TRBV2; D uncertain. Germline assignment: CDR1 SNHLY and CDR2 FYNNEI. Trimming took 7 bases from V and 4 from J, leaving 8 bases between them. The CDR3 has 12 amino acids. The CDR3 bases are TGTGCCAGCACCCCTGGAAATCAGCCCCAGCATTTT. Residues: CASTPGNQPQHF.

This clonotype appeared many times. The rearrangement joins TRBV20-1 to TRBJ2-3; 7 nucleotides line up with TRBD2. Germline trimming cut 4 bases from V and 4 bases from J; bases unmatched to any gene: 14. The CDR3 is 16 amino acids. Germline V gene sequence: CDR1 DFQATT, CDR2 SNEGSKA (reference sequence). The CDR3 here is CSAIDLTSTRPDTQYF. The CDR3 coding sequence is TGCAGTGCTATCGACCTGACTAGCACGAGACCAGATACGCAGTATTTT.

This clonotype was found many times. V usage is TRBV28 and J usage is TRBJ2-3, with D hard to call. V gave up 4 bases and J gave up 5 bases, with 13 bases separating them. The CDR3 is made up of 14 amino acids. Germline CDR1 MDHEN, CDR2 SYDVKM. CDR3 sequence (DNA): TGTGCCAGCAGTTCCACCCCGTGGGGAGATACGCAGTATTTT. It yields the protein CASSSTPWGDTQYF.

The sample holds many counts of this clonotype. The genes are TRBV5-1 and TRBJ2-3, with TRBD2 identical over 11 bases. V gave up 4 bases and J gave up 2 bases; unmatched junction bases: 6. The CDR3 has 16 residues. Germline V CDR1 and CDR2: SGHRS, YFSETQ. Written as DNA, the CDR3 is TGCGCCAGCAGCACAACGGGACTAGCGGACACAGATACGCAGTATTTT. Translation gives CASSTTGLADTDTQYF.

This clonotype was counted ten times or more. This rearrangement joins TRBV12-3 or TRBV12-4 to TRBJ2-2; D not certain. The CDR3 is 15 amino acids. V gave up 4 bases and J gave up 2 bases, with 11 bases separating them. This chain's CDR3 is CASSSTSLNTGELFF. CDR3 sequence (DNA): TGTGCCAGCAGTTCAACTTCTTTAAACACCGGGGAGCTGTTTTTT.

This clonotype was counted at least ten times. V and J are TRBV28 and TRBJ2-1, with D possibly TRBD1 on 5 matching bases. Deletions cut 5 bases from V and 8 bases from J, with 19 bases between. Per the germline V gene, CDR1 is MDHEN and CDR2 is SYDVKM. This CDR3 is built from 15 residues. This CDR3 is CASSQGPYIGDEQFF. The CDR3 bases are TGTGCCAGCAGTCAGGGTCCTTACATAGGAGATGAGCAGTTCTTC.

Ten or more counts support this clonotype. The V call is TRBV29-1, the J call TRBJ2-2; D possibly corresponds to TRBD2 (5 bases). Germline CDR1 is SQVTM and CDR2 is ANQGSEA. The CDR3 totals 16 residues. Trimming stripped 5 bases from V and 5 bases from J, with 21 bases between. The CDR3: CSVNEIGYGETGELFF. The DNA of the CDR3 is TGCAGCGTTAATGAGATTGGATATGGGGAGACCGGGGAGCTGTTTTTT.

This clonotype has only a few counts. The rearrangement uses TRBV7-8 and TRBJ2-5; D gene ambiguous. Germline CDR1 and CDR2: SGHVS and FQNEAQ. CDR3 length: 13 residues. The germline V and J ends were trimmed by 2 bases and 0 bases, with 4 bases remaining between them. The CDR3 is CASSLRDQETQYF. The CDR3 DNA follows: TGTGCCAGCAGCTTAAGGGACCAAGAGACCCAGTACTTC.

This clonotype was detected many times. The chain combines TRBV5-1 with TRBJ2-7; D perhaps matches TRBD2 (6 bases). CDR1 and CDR2 from the germline V gene are SGHRS and YFSETQ. This CDR3 has 16 residues. V lost 4 bases, J lost 2 bases, and 19 bases lay in between. This CDR3 reads CASSTSRERPTYEQYF. For the CDR3, the DNA is TGCGCCAGCAGCACCTCTCGGGAGCGCCCCACCTACGAGCAGTACTTC.

This clonotype has a count of ten or more. The chain is built from TRBV12-3 or TRBV12-4 and TRBJ2-2; TRBD1 or TRBD2 may be the D gene (5 bases each). The CDR3 sequence is 15 residues long. The V end was cut by 5 bases, the J end by 4 bases, with 14 bases between. The CDR3: CASSPGPAGTGELFF. CDR3 DNA: TGTGCCAGCAGTCCGGGACCCGCTGGCACCGGGGAGCTGTTTTTT.

In regard to this clonotype: A much larger clone lies a single base off, so this may be a read error. V usage is TRBV4-3 and J usage is TRBJ2-2; D is ambiguous. CDR3 length: 14 residues. With 10 bases removed from V and 5 bases from J, the gap between germline ends came to 17 bases. Germline V gene sequence: CDR1 LGHNA, CDR2 YSLEER. CDR3 loop: CATAADGGTGELFF. DNA of the CDR3: TGCGCCACGGCTGCTGATGGTGGGACCGGGGAGCTGTTTTTT.

This clonotype has ten or more counts. V gene TRBV9 combines with J gene TRBJ2-5, with 10 bases matching TRBD2. The length of the CDR3 is 15 residues. Trimming took 3 bases from V and 2 from J; bases not matched to a gene: 4. The V gene's germline CDR1 is SGDLS and CDR2 YYNGEE. The CDR3 DNA reads TGTGCCAGCAGCGGAGCGGGAGGGCGTCAAGAGACCCAGTACTTC. Its protein is CASSGAGGRQETQYF.

This clonotype showed up many times. V gene TRBV21-1 combines with J gene TRBJ2-5. TRBV21-1 is a known pseudogene. The CDR3 loop spans 15 amino acids. CDR3 nucleotide sequence: TGTGCCAGCAGCAAAGACGACCAGGACCAAGAGACCCAGTACTTC. This gives the protein CASSKDDQDQETQYF.

Relative to its sample, this clonotype is medium-sized. The V and J genes are TRBV20-1 and TRBJ2-7, with D perhaps being TRBD1 or TRBD2 (5 bases each). Trimming shortened V by 0 bases and J by 2 bases, and 17 bases separated the two germline ends. The CDR3 runs to 16 residues. Germline V CDR1 and CDR2: DFQATT, SNEGSKA (reference sequence). The CDR3 region is CSARDPLDGTAYEQYF. The CDR3 DNA sequence: TGCAGTGCTAGAGATCCCCTTGACGGGACGGCCTACGAGCAGTACTTC.

This clonotype was found many times. V is TRBV12-3 or TRBV12-4 and J is TRBJ2-1; no definite D call. V lost 5 bases and J lost 0, with 11 bases in between. The CDR3 sequence is 15 residues long. DNA for the CDR3: TGTGCCAGCAGTCCCCAGTCCTTCTCCTACAATGAGCAGTTCTTC. Translated: CASSPQSFSYNEQFF.

The table lists this clonotype with many counts. CDR3 protein: CASSLESQGYTEAFF. The CDR3 coding sequence is TGCGCCAGCAGCTTGGAAAGTCAGGGTTACACTGAAGCTTTCTTT. The V call is TRBV5-1, the J call TRBJ1-1; weak D call: TRBD1 (5 bases). Trimming removed 0 bases from V and 3 bases from J, with 12 bases in between. This CDR3 spans 15 amino acids. Per the germline V gene, CDR1 is SGHRS and CDR2 is YFSETQ.

The table lists this clonotype with many counts. The CDR3 region has the DNA TGTGCCAGCAGCTTAGAACAGGGAGAAGCCTACGAGCAGTACTTC. Its translation is CASSLEQGEAYEQYF. The chain couples TRBV7-9 to TRBJ2-7; TRBD1 is a possible D gene (6 bases). The CDR3 runs to 15 residues. The germline CDR1 and CDR2 sequences are SEHNR and FQNEAQ (reference sequence). Trimming removed 1 base from V and 2 bases from J, with 12 bases in between.